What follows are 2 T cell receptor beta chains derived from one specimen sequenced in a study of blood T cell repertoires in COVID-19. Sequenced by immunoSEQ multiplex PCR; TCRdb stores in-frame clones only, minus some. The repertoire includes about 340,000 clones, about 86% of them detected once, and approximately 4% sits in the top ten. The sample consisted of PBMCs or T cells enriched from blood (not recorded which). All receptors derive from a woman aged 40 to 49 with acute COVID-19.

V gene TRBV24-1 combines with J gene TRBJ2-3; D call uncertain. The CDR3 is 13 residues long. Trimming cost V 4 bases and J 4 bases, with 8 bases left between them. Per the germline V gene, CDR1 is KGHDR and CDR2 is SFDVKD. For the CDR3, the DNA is TGTGCCACCAGTGAAGGAGACTCAGATACGCAGTATTTT. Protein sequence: CATSEGDSDTQYF.

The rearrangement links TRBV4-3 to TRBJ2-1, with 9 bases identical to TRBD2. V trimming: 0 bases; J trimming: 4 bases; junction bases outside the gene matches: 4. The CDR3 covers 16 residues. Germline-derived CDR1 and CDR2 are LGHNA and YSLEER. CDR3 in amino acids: CASSQEAGLAYNEQFF. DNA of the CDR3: TGCGCCAGCAGCCAAGAGGCGGGACTAGCATACAATGAGCAGTTCTTC.